This T cell receptor (beta chain) was identified in a study of T cells in Graves' hyperthyroidism and ophthalmopathy. Across the whole study: Peripheral blood specimens were obtained at initial diagnosis, prior to any treatment.

Amplification yielded TCR beta CDR3 regions, with RNA transcripts as the source. Initially, a first-round RT-PCR of the TCR CDR3 employed the HTBI primer set. Using its own MiXCR run on the multiplex PCR reads, TCRdb lists one record per CDR3 protein. The table has under 650,000 distinct CDR3 sequences, 15% to 20% seen once; the top ten hold 3.5% to 4%. This clonotype has only a few counts. The antigen remains undetermined. Germline V gene data show CDR1 as MGHRA and CDR2 as YSYEKL. After removal of 0 bases from V and 10 bases from J, the junction contained 6 bases not matched to a gene. CDR3 length: 14 amino acids. Findings and limits, study-wide: Researchers found most expanded thyroid clonotypes above 0.001 in blood as well.

Absence of ophthalmopathy progression within 18 months defined stable Graves' hyperthyroidism. Patients showing uncontrolled infection, other autoimmune disease, pregnancy or lactation were ineligible. Sequencing was performed on blood. V usage is TRBV4-1 and J usage is TRBJ2-1, with 7 bases that match TRBD2. The clonotype comes from a woman between 25 and 40 years old with Graves' hyperthyroidism. CDR3 coding DNA: TGCGCCAGCAGCCAAGATATAAGCGGGGTCGAGCAGTTCTTC. Protein product: CASSQDISGVEQFF.